This T cell receptor beta chain was identified in a study of response to subunit inactivated influenza vaccine listed by TCRdb under 2018. In terms of the full investigation: The study used deep quantitative T cell receptor repertoire profiling to track responses to a trivalent subunit inactivated influenza vaccine. What the research found in general, with its limitations: The authors proposed that each seasonal influenza vaccination may bring in only a limited number of new T cells.

The library was generated by RT-PCR. For sequencing, an Illumina HiSeq 2500 was employed. The public reads were run again by TCRdb, first through fastp at Q25 and then through MiXCR, and only productive beta chains were kept. When rows share a CDR3 protein, they turn into one entry using the most common DNA and genes. This sample lists 550,000 to 800,000 distinct CDR3 sequences; over 11% were detected once. Around 7% of the sample rests with the top ten. Based on the germline V gene (reference sequence), the CDR1 and CDR2 sequences are DFQATT and SNEGSKA. V is pared back by 6 bases and J by 6 bases, with 2 bases lying between the germline termini. The CDR3 goes from the cysteine to the phenylalanine over 8 residues. The retained sequence is limited to the CDR3, 24 bases, with the frame set at the first base. With regard to this clonotype: Its antigen remains unidentified. Per-base quality was not reported, and no clone a single base away is much larger than it.

The sample consisted of PBMCs from blood, taken around 14 days before vaccination. The chain couples TRBV20-1 to TRBJ1-1, with no confident D gene call. This sequence was found in a man aged 45-65 years who received an inactivated influenza vaccine. Donor details come from another sample of the same person, matched by shared clones. The CDR3 region reads CSAPEAFF. Read as DNA, the sequence is TGCAGTGCCCCTGAAGCTTTCTTT.